A selection of T cell receptor beta chains follows, all from one sample in a study of blood T cell repertoires in COVID-19. Assay used: immunoSEQ multiplex PCR; TCRdb lists only in-frame clones, some missing. The sample lists 150,000 or so clones, about 90% occurring once. The sequenced sample was peripheral blood. All receptors derive from a man older than 75 with acute or convalescent COVID-19. CDR3s include the opening cysteine and the closing phenylalanine or tryptophan. A D gene is named only where the DNA matches it firmly. Some rows have no size entry. The others give once, few or many, or a class for an expanded clone.

d_call | clone_size | j_call | v_call | cdr3_nt | cdr3_aa
TRBD1 | . | TRBJ2-1 | TRBV10-3 | TGTGCCATCAGTGGGACAGGGGGGCCCCCGCAGTTCTTC | CAISGTGGPPQFF
TRBD1 | once | TRBJ1-2 | TRBV28 | TGTGCCAGCAGCCTAACCGGACAGGGAAACTATGGCTACACCTTC | CASSLTGQGNYGYTF
TRBD1 | few | TRBJ2-7 | TRBV18 | TGTGCCAGCTCGAGGCCGGGACAGGGGACCTACGAGCAGTACTTC | CASSRPGQGTYEQYF
. | . | TRBJ1-6 | TRBV5-4 | TGTGCCAGCAGCTTGGACAGTCCGTCACCCCTCCACTTT | CASSLDSPSPLHF
. | . | TRBJ2-7 | TRBV10-1 | TGCGCCAGCAGAGCCCGACTAAGCTGCTACGAGCAGTACTTC | CASRARLSCYEQYF
. | . | TRBJ1-1 | TRBV7-9 | TGTGCCAGCAGCTCCGACGGGTACACTGAAGCTTTCTTT | CASSSDGYTEAFF
. | . | TRBJ2-3 | TRBV6-5 | TGTGCCAGCAGCGTCGACAGGTCCACAGATACGCAGTATTTT | CASSVDRSTDTQYF
TRBD1 | . | TRBJ2-2 | TRBV2 | TGTGCCAGCAGTCCCACAGGGGTCGGGAACACCGGGGAGCTGTTTTTT | CASSPTGVGNTGELFF
TRBD2 | . | TRBJ2-5 | TRBV19 | TGTGCCAGTACGGGGACTAGCGGGAGGGCCGGGGAGACCCAGTACTTC | CASTGTSGRAGETQYF
. | . | TRBJ2-6 | TRBV7-9 | TGTGCCAGCAGTTCCGAATACAGGGTTACTGGGGCCAACGTCCTGACTTTC | CASSSEYRVTGANVLTF
. | . | TRBJ1-2 | TRBV7-2 | TGTGCCAGCAGCTTACTACAGGGTCGAGGAGGCTACACCTTC | CASSLLQGRGGYTF
TRBD2 | . | TRBJ2-4 | TRBV5-6 | TGTGCCAGCAGCGCGGGGGGGCCGAACATTCAGTACTTC | CASSAGGPNIQYF
TRBD1 | . | TRBJ1-1 | TRBV6-1 | TGTGCCAGCAGTGGACAGGGAAAATTTAAGAACACTGAAGCTTTCTTT | CASSGQGKFKNTEAFF
. | . | TRBJ1-2 | TRBV5-6 | TGTGCCAGCAGCGGGGGGGAGCTAGGCTACACCTTC | CASSGGELGYTF
TRBD2 | . | TRBJ2-2 | TRBV5-1 | TGCGCCAGCAGCGTCTTCGGCGGGGGGGACACCGGGGAGCTGTTTTTT | CASSVFGGGDTGELFF
. | few | TRBJ2-3 | TRBV5-1 | TGCGCCAGCAGCTTGGGGGCCTCCGGGACTAGCACAGATACGCAGTATTTT | CASSLGASGTSTDTQYF
. | . | TRBJ2-7 | TRBV10-3 | TGTGCCATCAGTGAGTCGTCGGGGGAGCAGTACTTC | CAISESSGEQYF
. | . | TRBJ2-7 | TRBV21-1 | TGTGCCAGCAGCAGGATACTACCGTCGACCCCCCCCATTACGTTGGAGCAGTACTTC | CASSRILPSTPPITLEQYF
. | . | TRBJ2-7 | TRBV27 | TGTGCCAGCAGTCGTCTCGGGGGTTCCAGGTTCTACGAGCAGTACTTC | CASSRLGGSRFYEQYF
. | . | TRBJ1-4 | TRBV6-5 | TGTGCCAGCAGTTCGCCGGGACAAGGGGTGGAAAAACTGTTTTTT | CASSSPGQGVEKLFF
. | . | TRBJ2-5 | TRBV6-6 | TGTGCCAGCAGTTATCCGGGTCAAGAGACCCAGTACTTC | CASSYPGQETQYF
TRBD1 | . | TRBJ1-3 | TRBV29-1 | TGCAGCGTTTCAGACAGGGCGACTGGAAACACCATATATTTT | CSVSDRATGNTIYF
TRBD1 | . | TRBJ1-5 | TRBV18 | TGTGCCAGCTCTACAGGGGATAGCAATCAGCCCCAGCATTTT | CASSTGDSNQPQHF
. | . | TRBJ1-2 | TRBV20-1 | TGCAGTGCCCCCCAGGGTGGCTACACCTTC | CSAPQGGYTF
. | once | TRBJ1-1 | TRBV7-2 | TGTGCCAGCAGCGCCCCGGACTTTTTTTCAACGGCTTTCTTT | CASSAPDFFSTAFF
TRBD1 | . | TRBJ1-2 | TRBV5-1 | TGCGCCAGCAGCGGAATAGGACAGGGGATCTATGGCTACACCTTC | CASSGIGQGIYGYTF
TRBD2 | once | TRBJ2-7 | TRBV6-5 | TGTGCCAGCAGAGGACTAGCGGGGGAGCAGTACTTC | CASRGLAGEQYF
. | . | TRBJ1-6 | TRBV6-5 | TGTGCCTCCCAAAGAGGCCAGAATAATTCACCCCTCCACTTT | CASQRGQNNSPLHF
. | . | TRBJ2-7 | TRBV19 | TGTGCCAGTAGTAGCATGGGACTGCACTACGAGCAGTACTTC | CASSSMGLHYEQYF
. | . | TRBJ2-1 | TRBV6-5 | TGTGCCAGCGCCGAACTAAGGGGGAACAATGAGCAGTTCTTC | CASAELRGNNEQFF
. | . | TRBJ1-1 | TRBV3-1/TRBV3-2 | TGTGCCAGCAGAAAGGGGGGGGCAAAAGCTTTCTTT | CASRKGGAKAFF
TRBD1 | . | TRBJ1-5 | TRBV6-1 | TGTGCCAGCAGTGAATGGGACAGAAATAGCAATCAGCCCCAGCATTTT | CASSEWDRNSNQPQHF
. | . | TRBJ2-3 | TRBV7-2 | TGTGCCAGCAGCCTCCTCGGCACAGATACGCAGTATTTT | CASSLLGTDTQYF
. | . | TRBJ1-2 | TRBV27 | TGTGCCAGCAGTTTACAGGGGCCTAACTATGGCTACACCTTC | CASSLQGPNYGYTF
. | . | TRBJ2-2 | TRBV5-4 | TGTGCCAGCAGCACTGCACACACCGGGGAGCTGTTTTTT | CASSTAHTGELFF
. | . | TRBJ1-3 | TRBV5-1 | TGCGCCAGCAGCTTGGAGGACACCTCTGGAAACACCATATATTTT | CASSLEDTSGNTIYF